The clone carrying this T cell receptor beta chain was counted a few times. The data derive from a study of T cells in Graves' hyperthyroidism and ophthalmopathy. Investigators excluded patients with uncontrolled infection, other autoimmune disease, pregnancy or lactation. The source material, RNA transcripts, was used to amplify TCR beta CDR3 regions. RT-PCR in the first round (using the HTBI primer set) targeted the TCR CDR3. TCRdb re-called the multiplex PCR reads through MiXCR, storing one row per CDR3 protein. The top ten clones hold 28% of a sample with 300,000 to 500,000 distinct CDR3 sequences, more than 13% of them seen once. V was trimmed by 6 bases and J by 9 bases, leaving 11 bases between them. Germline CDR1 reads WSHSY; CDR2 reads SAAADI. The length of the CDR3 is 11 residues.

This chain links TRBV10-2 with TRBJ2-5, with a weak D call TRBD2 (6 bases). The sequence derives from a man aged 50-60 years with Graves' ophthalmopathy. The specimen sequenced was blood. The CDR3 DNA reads TGCGCCAGCAGCCAGTCGGGGGCCCAGTACTTC. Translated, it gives CASSQSGAQYF.